Sequencing of this T cell receptor beta chain was carried out in a study of early T cells in non-severe SARS-CoV-2 infection. The wider study: It was bulk RNA from unsorted whole blood that was sequenced, and the chains were unpaired.

Each single cDNA molecule received a unique molecular identifier. TCRdb re-called the 5' RACE reads with MiXCR, one entry per CDR3 protein. The sample comprises fewer than 85,000 distinct CDR3 sequences, around 12% of which are singletons, and about 1.3% rests with the top ten. Overall study findings and caveats: Comparison of clonotypes with VDJdb favored anti-spike CD8 responses while missing private and CD4 specificities.

This clonotype was counted ten times or more. Its target is not known. V gave up 7 bases and J gave up 8 bases, with 17 bases separating them. CDR3 size: 12 residues. Germline-derived CDR1 and CDR2 are SQVTM and ANQGSEA. Sequencing was performed on whole blood. The V gene is TRBV29-1, the J gene TRBJ1-2; TRBD1 might be the D (6 bases). The clonotype originates from an adult who was a healthcare worker with PCR-confirmed SARS-CoV-2 infection or an uninfected control (not recorded which). The CDR3 loop is CSARTVNWGYTF. The DNA of the CDR3 is TGCAGCGCCAGGACAGTCAACTGGGGCTACACCTTC.